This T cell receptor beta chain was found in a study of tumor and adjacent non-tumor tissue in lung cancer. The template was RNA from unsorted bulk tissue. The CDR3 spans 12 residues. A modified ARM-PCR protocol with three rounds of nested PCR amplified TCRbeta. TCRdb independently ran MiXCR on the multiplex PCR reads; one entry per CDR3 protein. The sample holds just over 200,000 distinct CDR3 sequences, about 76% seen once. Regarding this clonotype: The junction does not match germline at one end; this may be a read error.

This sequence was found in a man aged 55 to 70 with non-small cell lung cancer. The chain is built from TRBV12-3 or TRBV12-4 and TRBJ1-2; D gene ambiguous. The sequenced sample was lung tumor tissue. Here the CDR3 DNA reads TGTGCCAGCAGTTTTACCAACTATGGCTACATCTTC. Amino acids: CASSFTNYGYIF.